This TCR beta chain was sequenced during a study of cytomegalovirus exposure and HLA in healthy donors. As concerns this clone: Its antigen remains unknown.

Regarding the study as a whole: In a later analysis, TCR association rates varied by HLA locus: DRB1 most, HLA-C fewest.

The PCR had 60 Vbeta and 13 Jbeta primers. Repertoires were generated with immunoSEQ multiplex PCR, while TCRdb's copy carries only in-frame clones and drops some. The profile shows fewer than 250,000 clones, almost 80% of them singletons. CDR1 and CDR2 (germline): LNHDA, SQIVND (reference sequence). V was pared by 7 bases and J by 6 bases, with 12 bases between. The CDR3 totals 13 residues. This TCR was recovered from a woman in her late teens or twenties in good health and CMV-seronegative. The sample taken for sequencing was PBMCs. V and J are TRBV19 and TRBJ2-2; D is unresolved. The CDR3 DNA sequence: TGTGCCAGTAACCGGCAGGTACCCGGGGAGCTGTTTTTT. Amino acids: CASNRQVPGELFF.